Listed here are 28 T cell receptor beta chains from one sample, sequenced in a study of T cell responses to AZD1222 COVID-19 vaccine. This table comes from immunoSEQ multiplex PCR, and its TCRdb copy is limited to in-frame clones, with some not included. This table holds approximately 150,000 clones, roughly nine tenths found once. Specimen: peripheral blood, collected on day 0 of AZD1222 vaccination. The receptor set was obtained from an adult in good health.

The rearrangement links TRBV9 to TRBJ2-1, with 10 bases lining up with TRBD2. The germline V gene encodes CDR1 SGDLS and CDR2 YYNGEE. The trim removed 4 bases at V and 6 bases at J, leaving 7 bases unmatched. This CDR3 is built from 15 residues. The CDR3 spells CASSTLAGGSNEQFF. CDR3 coding DNA: TGTGCCAGCAGCACATTAGCGGGAGGATCCAATGAGCAGTTCTTC.

This chain connects TRBV28 to TRBJ1-2; D not resolved. Germline V lookup: CDR1 MDHEN, CDR2 SYDVKM. V lost 5 bases to trimming and J lost 3 bases, with 7 bases between them. The CDR3 covers 12 residues. The CDR3 DNA sequence: TGTGCCAGCAGTCCCCTCCACTATGGCTACACCTTC. It specifies CASSPLHYGYTF.

The rearrangement joins TRBV5-1 to TRBJ1-4, with D possibly being TRBD1 (6 bases). The CDR3 is 15 amino acids. Trimming took 4 bases from V and 4 from J, leaving 14 bases between them. The germline V gene has CDR1 SGHRS and CDR2 YFSETQ. The CDR3 loop reads CASSTTGMGNEKLFF. The CDR3 DNA reads TGCGCCAGCAGCACCACAGGGATGGGTAATGAAAAACTGTTTTTT. Complete variable domain (other parts from reference TRBV5-1 and TRBJ1-4): KAGVTQTPRYLIKTRGQQVTLSCSPISGHRSVSWYQQTPGQGLQFLFEYFSETQRNKGNFPGRFSGRQFSNSRSEMNVSTLELGDSALYLCASSTTGMGNEKLFFGSGTQLSVL.

The chain uses TRBV5-1 and TRBJ1-4, with TRBD1 identical over 12 bases. V dropped 3 bases and J dropped 8; count of bases not matched to a gene: 14. This CDR3 comprises 18 residues. CDR1 is SGHRS and CDR2 is YFSETQ in the germline V gene. CDR3 nucleotide sequence: TGCGCCAGCAGCTCGGGCCTCGGGACAGGGGGCCGCGGAGAAAAACTGTTTTTT. This encodes CASSSGLGTGGRGEKLFF.

V gene TRBV4-3 combines with J gene TRBJ2-7, with D perhaps TRBD2 (6 bases). The V and J ends lost 0 bases and 2 bases respectively, with 14 bases between them. The CDR3 length is 16 residues. Germline V CDR1 and CDR2: LGHNA, YSLEER. The CDR3 loop reads CASSQERGGTAYEQYF. The DNA of the CDR3 is TGCGCCAGCAGCCAAGAACGGGGAGGTACGGCCTACGAGCAGTACTTC.

The chain is built from TRBV5-5 and TRBJ1-4, with D possibly being TRBD1 (5 bases). The germline gives CDR1 SGHKS, CDR2 YYEKEE (reference sequence). Trimming pared 5 bases from V and 0 bases from J, leaving 17 bases between. CDR3 length equals 17 residues. This chain's CDR3 is CASSRGPQGATNEKLFF. The CDR3 nucleotides read TGTGCCAGCAGTCGTGGTCCTCAAGGGGCAACTAATGAAAAACTGTTTTTT.

This chain connects TRBV15 to TRBJ2-7, with D hard to call. Germline V gene sequence: CDR1 LNHNV, CDR2 YYDKDF (reference sequence). The length of the CDR3 is 13 residues. With 1 base removed from V and 3 bases from J, the gap between germline ends came to 7 bases. The CDR3 DNA is TGTGCCACCAGCAGAGGACGGAGCTACGAGCAGTACGTC. It specifies CATSRGRSYEQYV.

V is TRBV12-3 or TRBV12-4 and J is TRBJ1-2; D gene ambiguous. The V end was cut by 7 bases, the J end by 2 bases, with 11 bases between. This CDR3 is 13 amino acids long. CDR3 protein: CASTWTENYGYTF. The CDR3 region has the DNA TGTGCCAGCACCTGGACGGAGAACTATGGCTACACCTTC.

The rearrangement links TRBV6-5 to TRBJ1-1; 7 bases are a match to TRBD1. Germline V gene lookup returns CDR1 MNHEY and CDR2 SVGAGI. The junction had 8 bases not matched to a gene; V was cut back by 7 bases and J by 0 bases. This CDR3 is built from 15 residues. This CDR3 is CASNKQGPLNTEAFF. As DNA, the CDR3 is TGTGCCAGCAACAAACAGGGGCCTTTGAACACTGAAGCTTTCTTT.

The V gene is TRBV5-6, the J gene TRBJ1-2; D remains unclear. V was cut by 7 bases and J by 8 bases, with 21 bases left in between. The CDR3 has 14 amino acids. Germline V gene data show CDR1 as SGHDT and CDR2 as YYEEEE. As DNA, the CDR3 is TGTGCCAGCCAAACCGAGTTGGCCGCCGGGGGCTACACCTTC. It encodes CASQTELAAGGYTF.

The genes are TRBV19 and TRBJ1-5; D not certain. CDR1 LNHDA and CDR2 SQIVND come from the germline V gene (reference sequence). V gave up 3 bases and J gave up 0 bases, with 9 bases separating them. The CDR3 consists of 15 residues. In nucleotides, the CDR3 is TGTGCCAGTAGTATCTCCGGTAATAGCAATCAGCCCCAGCATTTT. Residues: CASSISGNSNQPQHF.

This clone appeared a single time. The chain employs TRBV5-4 and TRBJ1-6, with 8 bases that match TRBD1. The length of the CDR3 is 16 residues. Germline trimming cut 3 bases from V and 9 bases from J; bases unmatched to any gene: 11. CDR1 is SGHNT, CDR2 YYREEE, per germline (reference sequence). CDR3 region: CASSSGKQGVISPLHF. The CDR3 region has the DNA TGTGCCAGCAGCTCCGGTAAACAGGGGGTTATTTCACCCCTCCACTTT. Variable domain in full (rest from reference TRBV5-4 and TRBJ1-6): ETGVTQSPTHLIKTRGQQVTLRCSSQSGHNTVSWYQQALGQGPQFIFQYYREEENGRGNFPPRFSGLQFPNYSSELNVNALELDDSALYLCASSSGKQGVISPLHFGNGTRLTVT.

This rearrangement joins TRBV9 to TRBJ2-1; 7 nucleotides align to TRBD2. This CDR3 contains 15 residues. The ends lost 2 bases at V and 6 bases at J; junction bases unmatched: 8. Germline V CDR1 and CDR2: SGDLS, YYNGEE. The CDR3, as DNA: TGTGCCAGCAGCGTCGCCGGGACTATCAGCAATGAGCAGTTCTTC. It translates to CASSVAGTISNEQFF.

This chain links TRBV7-9 with TRBJ2-1; D possibly corresponds to TRBD2 (5 bases). The CDR3 totals 16 residues. V was trimmed by 5 bases and J by 1 base, leaving 15 bases between them. Germline CDR1 and CDR2: SEHNR and FQNEAQ (reference sequence). The CDR3 region has the DNA TGTGCCAGCAGCATCCTAGCCCTTAGGTCCTACAATGAGCAGTTCTTC. This gives the protein CASSILALRSYNEQFF.

The CDR3 DNA sequence: TGTGCCAGCAGCTTACTGTCGGGGCGCGAGCAGTACTTC. Translated, it gives CASSLLSGREQYF. The V gene is TRBV7-8, the J gene TRBJ2-7; D is perhaps TRBD1 or TRBD2 (5 bases each). V shed 2 bases and J shed 6 bases, with 11 bases lying between them. Germline CDR1 and CDR2: SGHVS and FQNEAQ. The CDR3 totals 13 residues.

This chain links TRBV24-1 with TRBJ1-5; 8 bases line up with TRBD1. Germline CDR1 reads KGHDR; CDR2 reads SFDVKD. Losses at the gene ends were 9 bases for V and 7 bases for J; bases not matched to a gene: 4. This CDR3 has 12 amino acids. For the CDR3, the DNA is TGTGCCACCGGACAGGGCACCCAGCCCCAGCATTTT. It is translated as CATGQGTQPQHF.

The chain carries TRBV5-4 and TRBJ1-2; D call uncertain. Germline CDR1 is SGHNT and CDR2 is YYREEE (reference sequence). V lost 4 bases, J lost 4 bases, and 5 bases lay in between. The CDR3 consists of 11 residues. The CDR3 sequence is CASSTGYGYTF. In DNA form, the CDR3 reads TGTGCCAGCAGCACCGGCTATGGCTACACCTTC. The full variable domain, with the rest looked up from reference TRBV5-4 and TRBJ1-2, is ETGVTQSPTHLIKTRGQQVTLRCSSQSGHNTVSWYQQALGQGPQFIFQYYREEENGRGNFPPRFSGLQFPNYSSELNVNALELDDSALYLCASSTGYGYTFGSGTRLTVV.

V and J are TRBV3-1 (or the pseudogene TRBV3-2) and TRBJ2-2; D may match TRBD1 or TRBD2 (6 bases each). V was cut by 1 base and J by 1 base, with 10 bases left in between. Germline V lookup: CDR1 LGHDT, CDR2 YNNKEL (reference sequence). CDR3 size: 16 residues. For the CDR3, the DNA is TGTGCCAGCAGCCAAGTACGGGGGCGGAACACCGGGGAGCTGTTTTTT. Encoded protein: CASSQVRGRNTGELFF.

Only one count was recorded for this clone. The J gene is TRBJ2-7, the V gene TRBV5-1; 8 bases align to TRBD1. V lost 0 bases, J lost 3 bases, and 5 bases stayed unmatched. There are 15 residues in the CDR3. CDR1 SGHRS and CDR2 YFSETQ come from the germline V gene. The CDR3 region has the DNA TGCGCCAGCAGCTTGGCCACCGGACAGGGCTACGAGCAGTACTTC. Its protein product is CASSLATGQGYEQYF. Variable domain in full (rest from reference TRBV5-1 and TRBJ2-7): KAGVTQTPRYLIKTRGQQVTLSCSPISGHRSVSWYQQTPGQGLQFLFEYFSETQRNKGNFPGRFSGRQFSNSRSEMNVSTLELGDSALYLCASSLATGQGYEQYFGPGTRLTVT.

The chain links TRBV5-6 to TRBJ2-1; the match to TRBD2 covers 8 bases. The ends lost 0 bases at V and 6 bases at J; junction bases unmatched: 5. CDR3 length equals 15 residues. Germline CDR1 and CDR2: SGHDT and YYEEEE. The CDR3 spells CASSLVPGGGNEQFF. The DNA for the CDR3 is TGTGCCAGCAGCTTGGTTCCGGGAGGGGGCAATGAGCAGTTCTTC.

This sequence joins TRBV7-9 and TRBJ2-7; TRBD1 matches 8 bases. The V and J ends lost 5 bases and 2 bases, in that order; junction bases with no gene match: 5. This CDR3 spans 14 amino acids. CDR1 is SEHNR and CDR2 is FQNEAQ in the germline V gene (reference sequence). CDR3 DNA: TGTGCCAGCAGCCCGGACAGGGTACCCTACGAGCAGTACTTC. Translation gives CASSPDRVPYEQYF.

The V call is TRBV11-2, the J call TRBJ2-3; no clear D gene. Deletions cut 5 bases from V and 4 bases from J, with 10 bases between. Germline V CDR1 and CDR2: SGHAT, FQNNGV. CDR3 length: 13 amino acids. CDR3 protein: CASSHVWPDTQYF. CDR3 coding DNA: TGTGCCAGCAGCCATGTGTGGCCAGATACGCAGTATTTT.

The chain uses TRBV4-3 and TRBJ1-6; D is ambiguous. The germline V and J ends were trimmed by 0 bases and 10 bases, with 13 bases remaining between them. This CDR3 region has 15 residues. Germline CDR1 LGHNA, CDR2 YSLEER. In DNA, the CDR3 is TGCGCCAGCAGCCAAGATGGGCAAAGCGCGTCACCCCTCCACTTT. Its translation is CASSQDGQSASPLHF.

The chain joins TRBV3-1 (or the pseudogene TRBV3-2) to TRBJ1-5; TRBD1 is a possible D gene (5 bases). CDR1 and CDR2 from the germline V gene are LGHDT and YNNKEL (reference sequence). Trimming stripped 4 bases from V and 0 bases from J, with 16 bases between. The CDR3 is made up of 17 amino acids. The CDR3 nucleotides are TGTGCCAGCAGCCGGTCGCATAGGGGTTATAGCAATCAGCCCCAGCATTTT. This codes for CASSRSHRGYSNQPQHF.

Ten or more counts support this clone. V and J are TRBV19 and TRBJ2-2, with 7 bases that match TRBD1. CDR3 length: 15 amino acids. J gave up 4 bases and V 5 bases, and 7 bases lay outside the gene matches. Germline loops: CDR1 LNHDA, CDR2 SQIVND (reference sequence). Here the CDR3 reads CASSVGTDLTGELFF. The CDR3 DNA reads TGTGCCAGTAGTGTCGGGACAGACCTCACCGGGGAGCTGTTTTTT.

The rearrangement links TRBV7-9 to TRBJ2-3; perhaps TRBD2 as D (6 bases). The CDR3 has 17 amino acids. From germline, CDR1 is SEHNR and CDR2 FQNEAQ (reference sequence). The V and J ends lost 5 bases and 0 bases respectively, with 18 bases between them. The CDR3 sequence: CASSLRGLGASTDTQYF. In nucleotides, the CDR3 is TGTGCCAGCAGCCTCCGGGGGTTGGGAGCTAGCACAGATACGCAGTATTTT.

In DNA, the CDR3 is TGTGCCAGCAGCCAAGAGTTCTCACTAGCGGGGGCAAATGAGCAGTTCTTC. This sequence encodes CASSQEFSLAGANEQFF. The gene calls are TRBV4-2 and TRBJ2-1, with 11 positions matching TRBD2. V shed 0 bases, J shed 7 bases, and the junction held 8 bases outside the gene matches. This CDR3 is built from 17 residues. Germline CDR1 reads LGHNA; CDR2 reads YNFKEQ.

On this clone itself: Without the conserved terminal phenylalanine or tryptophan, this CDR3 likely stems from a read error. Because the CDR3's place on the DNA is in doubt, the DNA is left out and the CDR3 is given as listed by TCRdb. J is TRBJ2-7 and V is TRBV7-3; whether TRBD1, the table's D call, matches the DNA was not checked. The germline CDR1 and CDR2 sequences are SGHTA and FQGTGA. The CDR3 length equals 9 residues, ends included. CDR3 in amino acids: CASSVRDRL.